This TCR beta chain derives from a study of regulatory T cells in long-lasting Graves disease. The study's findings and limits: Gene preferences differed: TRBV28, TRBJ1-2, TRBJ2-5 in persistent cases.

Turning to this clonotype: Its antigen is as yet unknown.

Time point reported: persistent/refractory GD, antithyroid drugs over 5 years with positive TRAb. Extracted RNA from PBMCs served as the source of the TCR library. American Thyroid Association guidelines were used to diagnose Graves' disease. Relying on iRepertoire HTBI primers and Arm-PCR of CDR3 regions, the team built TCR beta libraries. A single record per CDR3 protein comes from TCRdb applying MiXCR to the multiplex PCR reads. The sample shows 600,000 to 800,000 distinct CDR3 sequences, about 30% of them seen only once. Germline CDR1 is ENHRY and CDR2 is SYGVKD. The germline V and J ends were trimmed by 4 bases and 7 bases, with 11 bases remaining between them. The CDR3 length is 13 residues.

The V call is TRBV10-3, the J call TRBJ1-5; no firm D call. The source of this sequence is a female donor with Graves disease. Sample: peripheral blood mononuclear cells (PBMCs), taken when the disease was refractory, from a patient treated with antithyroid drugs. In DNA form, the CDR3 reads TGTGCCATCAGTGTCTTTAAGGCCCAGCCCCAGCATTTT. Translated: CAISVFKAQPQHF.